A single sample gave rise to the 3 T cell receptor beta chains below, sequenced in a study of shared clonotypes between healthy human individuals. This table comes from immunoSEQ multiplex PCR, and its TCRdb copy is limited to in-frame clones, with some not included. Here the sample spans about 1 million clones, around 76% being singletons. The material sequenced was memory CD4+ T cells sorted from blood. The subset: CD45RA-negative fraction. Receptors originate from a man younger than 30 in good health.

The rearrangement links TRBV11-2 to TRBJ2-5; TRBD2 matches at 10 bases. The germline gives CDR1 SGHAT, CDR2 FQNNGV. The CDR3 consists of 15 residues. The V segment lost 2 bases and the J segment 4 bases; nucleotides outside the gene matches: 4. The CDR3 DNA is TGTGCCAGCAGCTTAAGGCCTAGCGGGGGAGAGACCCAGTACTTC. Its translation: CASSLRPSGGETQYF.

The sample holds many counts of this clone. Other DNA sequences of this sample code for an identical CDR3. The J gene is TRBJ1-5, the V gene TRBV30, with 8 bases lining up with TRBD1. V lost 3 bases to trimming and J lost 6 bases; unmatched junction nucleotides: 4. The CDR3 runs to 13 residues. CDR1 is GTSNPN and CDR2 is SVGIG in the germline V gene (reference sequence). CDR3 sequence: CAWSGQGTQPQHF. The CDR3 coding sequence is TGTGCCTGGAGCGGACAGGGAACTCAGCCCCAGCATTTT.

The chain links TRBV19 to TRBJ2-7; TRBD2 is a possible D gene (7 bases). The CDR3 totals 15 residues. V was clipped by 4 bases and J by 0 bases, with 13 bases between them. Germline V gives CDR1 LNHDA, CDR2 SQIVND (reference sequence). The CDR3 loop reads CASSRGLADSYEQYF. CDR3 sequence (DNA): TGTGCCAGTAGTAGGGGGCTAGCGGACTCCTACGAGCAGTACTTC. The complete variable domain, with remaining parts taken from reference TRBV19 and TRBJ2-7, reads DGGITQSPKYLFRKEGQNVTLSCEQNLNHDAMYWYRQDPGQGLRLIYYSQIVNDFQKGDIAEGYSVSREKKESFPLTVTSAQKNPTAFYLCASSRGLADSYEQYFGPGTRLTVT.